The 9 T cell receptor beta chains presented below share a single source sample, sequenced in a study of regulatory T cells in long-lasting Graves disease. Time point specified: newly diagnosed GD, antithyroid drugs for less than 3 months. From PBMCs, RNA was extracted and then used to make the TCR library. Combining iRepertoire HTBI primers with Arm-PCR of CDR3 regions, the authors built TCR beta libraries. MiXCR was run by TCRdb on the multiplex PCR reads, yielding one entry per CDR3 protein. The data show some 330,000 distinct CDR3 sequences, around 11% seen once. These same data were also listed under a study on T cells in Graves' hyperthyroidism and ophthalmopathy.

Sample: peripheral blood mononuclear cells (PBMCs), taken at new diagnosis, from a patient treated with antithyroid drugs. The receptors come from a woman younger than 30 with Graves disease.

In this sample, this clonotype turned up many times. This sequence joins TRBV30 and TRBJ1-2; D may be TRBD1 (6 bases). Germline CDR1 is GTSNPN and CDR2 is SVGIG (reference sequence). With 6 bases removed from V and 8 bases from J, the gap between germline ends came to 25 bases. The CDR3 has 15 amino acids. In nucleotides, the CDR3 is TGTGCCTGCTTTTTCGGGACACCACCTTCTAAGGGCTACACCTTC. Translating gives CACFFGTPPSKGYTF. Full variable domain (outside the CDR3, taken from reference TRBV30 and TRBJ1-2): SQTIHQWPATLVQPVGSPLSLECTVEGTSNPNLYWYRQAAGRGLQLLFYSVGIGQISSEVPQNLSASRPQDRQFILSSKKLLLSDSGFYLCACFFGTPPSKGYTFGSGTRLTVV.

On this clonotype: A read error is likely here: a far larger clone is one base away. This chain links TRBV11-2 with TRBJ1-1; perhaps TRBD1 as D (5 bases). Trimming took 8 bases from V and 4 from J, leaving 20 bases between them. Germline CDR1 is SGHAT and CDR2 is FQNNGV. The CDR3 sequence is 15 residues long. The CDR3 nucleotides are TGTGCCAGCTCGCGATCAACAGGACTGAGCACTGAAGCTTTCTTT. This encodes CASSRSTGLSTEAFF. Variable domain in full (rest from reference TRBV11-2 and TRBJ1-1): EAGVAQSPRYKIIEKRQSVAFWCNPISGHATLYWYQQILGQGPKLLIQFQNNGVVDDSQLPKDRFSAERLKGVDSTLKIQPAKLEDSAVYLCASSRSTGLSTEAFFGQGTRLTVV.

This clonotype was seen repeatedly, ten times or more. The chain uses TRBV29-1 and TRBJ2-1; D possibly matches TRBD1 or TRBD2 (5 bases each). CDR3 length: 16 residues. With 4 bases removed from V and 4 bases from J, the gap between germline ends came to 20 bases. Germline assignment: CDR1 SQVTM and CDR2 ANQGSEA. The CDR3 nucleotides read TGCAGCGTTGGGGGGATTCTAGAAGGTCGTTACAATGAGCAGTTCTTC. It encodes CSVGGILEGRYNEQFF.

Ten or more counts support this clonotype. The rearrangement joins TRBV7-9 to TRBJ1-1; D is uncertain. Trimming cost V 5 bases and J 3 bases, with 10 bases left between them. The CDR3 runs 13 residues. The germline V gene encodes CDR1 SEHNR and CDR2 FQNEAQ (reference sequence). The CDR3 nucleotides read TGTGCCAGCAGCCCGGTAACATACACTGAAGCTTTCTTT. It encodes CASSPVTYTEAFF. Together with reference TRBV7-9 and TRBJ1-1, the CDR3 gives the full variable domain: DTGVSQNPRHKITKRGQNVTFRCDPISEHNRLYWYRQTLGQGPEFLTYFQNEAQLEKSRLLSDRFSAERPKGSFSTLEIQRTEQGDSAMYLCASSPVTYTEAFFGQGTRLTVV.

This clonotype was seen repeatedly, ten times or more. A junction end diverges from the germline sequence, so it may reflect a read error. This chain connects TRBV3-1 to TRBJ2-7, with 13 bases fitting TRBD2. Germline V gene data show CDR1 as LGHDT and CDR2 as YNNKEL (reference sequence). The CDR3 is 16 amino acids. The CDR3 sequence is CATSWGLAGQVGEQYF. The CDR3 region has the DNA TGTGCCACCAGCTGGGGACTAGCGGGACAAGTTGGGGAGCAGTACTTC.

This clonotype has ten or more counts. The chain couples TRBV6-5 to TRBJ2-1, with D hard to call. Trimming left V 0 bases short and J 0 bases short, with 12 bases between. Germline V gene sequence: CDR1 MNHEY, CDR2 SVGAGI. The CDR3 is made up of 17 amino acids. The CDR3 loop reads CASSYSKTLSSYNEQFF. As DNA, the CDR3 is TGTGCCAGCAGTTACTCGAAGACTTTGAGCTCCTACAATGAGCAGTTCTTC.

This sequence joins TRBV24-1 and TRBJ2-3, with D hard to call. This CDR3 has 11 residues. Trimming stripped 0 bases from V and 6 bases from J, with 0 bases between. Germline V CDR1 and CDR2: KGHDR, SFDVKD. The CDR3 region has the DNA TGTGCCACCAGTGATTTGGATACGCAGTATTTT. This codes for CATSDLDTQYF.

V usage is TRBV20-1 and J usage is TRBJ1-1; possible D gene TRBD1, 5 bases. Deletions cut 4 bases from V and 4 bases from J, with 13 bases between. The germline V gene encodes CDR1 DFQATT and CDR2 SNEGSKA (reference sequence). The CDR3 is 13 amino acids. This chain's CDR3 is CSAKRGGFTEAFF. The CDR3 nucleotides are TGCAGTGCTAAGCGGGGGGGTTTCACTGAAGCTTTCTTT.

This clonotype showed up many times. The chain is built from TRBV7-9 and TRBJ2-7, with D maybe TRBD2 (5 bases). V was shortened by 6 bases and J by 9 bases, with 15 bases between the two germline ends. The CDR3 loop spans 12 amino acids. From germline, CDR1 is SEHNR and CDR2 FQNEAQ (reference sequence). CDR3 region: CASRADEGRQYV. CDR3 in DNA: TGTGCCAGCAGGGCCGACGAGGGTCGGCAGTACGTC.